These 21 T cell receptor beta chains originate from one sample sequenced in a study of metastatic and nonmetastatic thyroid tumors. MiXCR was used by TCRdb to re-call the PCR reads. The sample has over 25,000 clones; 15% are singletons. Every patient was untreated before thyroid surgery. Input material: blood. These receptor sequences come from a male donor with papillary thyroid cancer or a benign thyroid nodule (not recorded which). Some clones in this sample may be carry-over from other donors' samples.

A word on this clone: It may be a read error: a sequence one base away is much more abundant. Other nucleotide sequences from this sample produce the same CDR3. CDR3: CSVEDYGTDTQYF. The CDR3 coding sequence is TGCAGCGTTGAGGATTACGGCACAGATACACAGTATTTT. The chain joins TRBV29-1 to TRBJ2-3; D not certain. Germline values: CDR1 SQVTM, CDR2 ANQGSEA. The CDR3 loop spans 13 amino acids.

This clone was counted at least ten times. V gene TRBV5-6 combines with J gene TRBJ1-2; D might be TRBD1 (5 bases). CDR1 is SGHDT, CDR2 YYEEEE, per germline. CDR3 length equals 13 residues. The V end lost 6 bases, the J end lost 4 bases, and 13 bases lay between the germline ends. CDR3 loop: CASNNWGGYGYTF. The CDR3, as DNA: TGTGCCAGCAACAATTGGGGGGGCTATGGCTACACCTTC.

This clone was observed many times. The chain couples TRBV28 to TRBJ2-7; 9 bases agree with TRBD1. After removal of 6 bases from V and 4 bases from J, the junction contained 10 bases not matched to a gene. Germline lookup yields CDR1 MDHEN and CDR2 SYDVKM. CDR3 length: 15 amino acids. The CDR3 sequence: CASSRDRAPGYEQYF. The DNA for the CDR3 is TGTGCCAGCAGCCGGGACAGGGCCCCTGGGTACGAGCAGTACTTC.

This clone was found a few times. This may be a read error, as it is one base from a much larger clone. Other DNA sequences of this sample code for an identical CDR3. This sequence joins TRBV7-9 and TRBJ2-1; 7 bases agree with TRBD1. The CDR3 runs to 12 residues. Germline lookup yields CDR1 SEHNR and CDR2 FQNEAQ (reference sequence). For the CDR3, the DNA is TGTGCAATTCGACAGGGTTGGAATGAGCAGTTCTTC. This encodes CAIRQGWNEQFF.

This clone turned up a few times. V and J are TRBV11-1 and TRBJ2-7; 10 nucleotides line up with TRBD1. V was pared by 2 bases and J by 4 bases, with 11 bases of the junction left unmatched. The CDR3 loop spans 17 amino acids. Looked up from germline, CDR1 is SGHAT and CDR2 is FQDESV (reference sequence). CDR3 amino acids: CASSLSGVGQGQYEQYF. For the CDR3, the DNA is TGTGCCAGCAGCTTATCGGGGGTGGGACAGGGGCAATACGAGCAGTACTTC. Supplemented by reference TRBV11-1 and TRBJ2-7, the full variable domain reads EAEVAQSPRYKITEKSQAVAFWCDPISGHATLYWYRQILGQGPELLVQFQDESVVDDSQLPKDRFSAERLKGVDSTLKIQPAELGDSAMYLCASSLSGVGQGQYEQYFGPGTRLTVT.

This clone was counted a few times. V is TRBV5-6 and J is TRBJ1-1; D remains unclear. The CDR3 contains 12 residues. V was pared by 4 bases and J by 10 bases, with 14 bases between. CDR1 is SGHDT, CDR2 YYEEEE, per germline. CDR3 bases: TGTGCCAGCAGCCGTCAAGACCTCGGAGCTTTCTTT. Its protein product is CASSRQDLGAFF.

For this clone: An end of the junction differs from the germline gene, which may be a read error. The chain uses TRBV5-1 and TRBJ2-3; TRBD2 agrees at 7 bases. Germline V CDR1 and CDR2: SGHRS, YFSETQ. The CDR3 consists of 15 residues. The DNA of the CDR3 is TGCGCCAGCATCTCCGGGACTACGCTCACATATACGCAGTATTTT. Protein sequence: CASISGTTLTYTQYF.

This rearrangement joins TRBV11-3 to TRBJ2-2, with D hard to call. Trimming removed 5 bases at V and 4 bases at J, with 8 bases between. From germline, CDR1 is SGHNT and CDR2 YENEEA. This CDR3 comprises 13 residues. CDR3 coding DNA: TGTGCCAGCAGCGACTGCGTCACCGGGGAGCTGTTTTTT. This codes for CASSDCVTGELFF.

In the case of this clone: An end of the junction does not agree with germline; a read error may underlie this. CDR3 protein: CVSSPGRHTYGYTF. The CDR3 DNA is TGTGTCAGTAGTCCGGGGCGACACACCTATGGCTACACCTTC. This chain links TRBV19 with TRBJ1-2; D possibly corresponds to TRBD1 (5 bases). Germline V lookup: CDR1 LNHDA, CDR2 SQIVND (reference sequence). The CDR3 runs 14 residues.

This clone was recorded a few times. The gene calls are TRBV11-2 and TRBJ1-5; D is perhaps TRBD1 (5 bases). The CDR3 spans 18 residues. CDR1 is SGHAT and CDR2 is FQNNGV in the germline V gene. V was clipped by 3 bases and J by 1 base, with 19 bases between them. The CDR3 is CASSLEVLGLDSNQPQHF. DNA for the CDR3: TGTGCCAGCAGCTTGGAGGTCTTGGGACTCGACAGCAATCAGCCCCAGCATTTT.

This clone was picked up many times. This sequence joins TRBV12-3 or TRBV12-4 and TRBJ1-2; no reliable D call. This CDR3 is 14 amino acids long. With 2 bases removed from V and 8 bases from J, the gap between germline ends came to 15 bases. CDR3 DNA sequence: TGTGCCAGCAGTTTAATGCACCGTCCAGAGGGCTACACCTTC. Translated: CASSLMHRPEGYTF.

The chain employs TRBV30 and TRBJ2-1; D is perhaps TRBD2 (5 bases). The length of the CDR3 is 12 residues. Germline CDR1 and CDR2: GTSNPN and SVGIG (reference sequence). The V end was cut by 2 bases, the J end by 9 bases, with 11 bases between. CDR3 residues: CAWSPGGVEQFF. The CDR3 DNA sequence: TGTGCCTGGAGTCCAGGAGGCGTTGAGCAGTTCTTC.

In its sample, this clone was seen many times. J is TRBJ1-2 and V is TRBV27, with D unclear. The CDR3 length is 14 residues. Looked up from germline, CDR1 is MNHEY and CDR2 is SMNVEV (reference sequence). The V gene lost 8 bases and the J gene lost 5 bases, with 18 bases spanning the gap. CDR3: CASGNPYGPYGYTF. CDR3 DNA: TGTGCCAGCGGGAACCCGTACGGGCCTTATGGCTACACCTTC.

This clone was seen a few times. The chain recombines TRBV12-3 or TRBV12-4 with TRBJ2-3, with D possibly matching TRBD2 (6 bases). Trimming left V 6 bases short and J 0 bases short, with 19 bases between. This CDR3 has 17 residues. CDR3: CASSFISGRGSTDTQYF. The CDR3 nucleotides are TGTGCCAGCAGCTTTATCAGTGGGCGGGGTAGCACAGATACGCAGTATTTT.

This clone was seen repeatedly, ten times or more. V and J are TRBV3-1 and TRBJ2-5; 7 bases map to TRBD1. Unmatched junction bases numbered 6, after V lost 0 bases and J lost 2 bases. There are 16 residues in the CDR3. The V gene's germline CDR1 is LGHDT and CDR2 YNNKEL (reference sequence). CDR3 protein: CASSQEGDREQETQYF. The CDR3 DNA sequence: TGTGCCAGCAGCCAAGAAGGTGACAGGGAGCAAGAGACCCAGTACTTC.

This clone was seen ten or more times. DNA for the CDR3: TGTGCCCACGGAGTGGCCTCCGAGCAGTACTTC. Residues: CAHGVASEQYF. This chain joins TRBV30 and TRBJ2-7; no clear D gene. V dropped 8 bases and J dropped 6 bases, with 14 bases sitting between them. Germline V gene lookup returns CDR1 GTSNPN and CDR2 SVGIG (reference sequence). This CDR3 contains 11 residues. The full variable domain, in which reference TRBV30 and TRBJ2-7 provide the parts outside the CDR3, is SQTIHQWPATLVQPVGSPLSLECTVEGTSNPNLYWYRQAAGRGLQLLFYSVGIGQISSEVPQNLSASRPQDRQFILSSKKLLLSDSGFYLCAHGVASEQYFGPGTRLTVT.

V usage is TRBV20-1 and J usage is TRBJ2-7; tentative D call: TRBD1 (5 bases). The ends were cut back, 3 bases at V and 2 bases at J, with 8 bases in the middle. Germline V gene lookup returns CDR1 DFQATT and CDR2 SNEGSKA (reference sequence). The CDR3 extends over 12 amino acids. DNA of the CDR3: TGCAGTGCTAGGGACACGGCCTACGAGCAGTACTTC. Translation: CSARDTAYEQYF.

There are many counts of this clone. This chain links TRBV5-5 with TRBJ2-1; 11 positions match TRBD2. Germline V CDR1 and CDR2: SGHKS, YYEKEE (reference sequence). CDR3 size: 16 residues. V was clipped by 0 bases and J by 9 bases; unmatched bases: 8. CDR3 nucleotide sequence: TGTGCCAGCAGCTTGGGGCTAGCGGGGGGAAGGGGTGAGCAGTTCTTC. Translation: CASSLGLAGGRGEQFF.

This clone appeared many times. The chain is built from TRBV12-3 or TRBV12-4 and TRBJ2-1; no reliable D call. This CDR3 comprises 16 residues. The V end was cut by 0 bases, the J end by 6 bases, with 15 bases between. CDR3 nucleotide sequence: TGTGCCAGCAGTTTAGCTTACTATGCCGGCGGCAATGAGCAGTTCTTC. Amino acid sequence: CASSLAYYAGGNEQFF.

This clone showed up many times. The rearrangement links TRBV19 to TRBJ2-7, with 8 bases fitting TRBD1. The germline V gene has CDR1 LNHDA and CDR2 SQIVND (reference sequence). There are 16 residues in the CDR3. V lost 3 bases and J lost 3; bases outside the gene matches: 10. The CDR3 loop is CASSIPAGTGVYEQYF. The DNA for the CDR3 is TGTGCCAGTAGTATCCCGGCCGGGACAGGAGTCTACGAGCAGTACTTC.

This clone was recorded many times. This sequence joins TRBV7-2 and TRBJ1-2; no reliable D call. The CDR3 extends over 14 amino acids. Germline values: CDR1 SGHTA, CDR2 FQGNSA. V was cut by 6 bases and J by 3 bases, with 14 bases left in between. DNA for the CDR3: TGTGCCAGCAGTCTTACCGGGCCCCACTATGGCTACACCTTC. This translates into CASSLTGPHYGYTF.